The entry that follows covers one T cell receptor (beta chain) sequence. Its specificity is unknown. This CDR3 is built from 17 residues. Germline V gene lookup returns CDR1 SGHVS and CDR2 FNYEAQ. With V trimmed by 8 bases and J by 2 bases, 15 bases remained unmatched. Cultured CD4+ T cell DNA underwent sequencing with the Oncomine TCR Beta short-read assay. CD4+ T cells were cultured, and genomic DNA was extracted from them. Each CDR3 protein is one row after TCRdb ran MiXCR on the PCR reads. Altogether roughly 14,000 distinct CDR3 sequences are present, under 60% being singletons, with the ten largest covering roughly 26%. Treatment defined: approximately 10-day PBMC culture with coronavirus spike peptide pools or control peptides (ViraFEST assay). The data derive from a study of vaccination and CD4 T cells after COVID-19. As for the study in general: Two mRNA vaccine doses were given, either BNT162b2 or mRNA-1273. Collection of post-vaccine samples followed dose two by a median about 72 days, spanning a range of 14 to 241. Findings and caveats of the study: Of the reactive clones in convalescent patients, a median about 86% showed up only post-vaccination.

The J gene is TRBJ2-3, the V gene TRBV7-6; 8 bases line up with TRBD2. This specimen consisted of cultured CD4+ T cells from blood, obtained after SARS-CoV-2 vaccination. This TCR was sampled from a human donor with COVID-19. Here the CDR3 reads CASDFECSGDNTDTQYF. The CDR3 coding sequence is TGTGCCAGCGACTTCGAGTGTAGCGGGGATAACACAGATACGCAGTATTTT.